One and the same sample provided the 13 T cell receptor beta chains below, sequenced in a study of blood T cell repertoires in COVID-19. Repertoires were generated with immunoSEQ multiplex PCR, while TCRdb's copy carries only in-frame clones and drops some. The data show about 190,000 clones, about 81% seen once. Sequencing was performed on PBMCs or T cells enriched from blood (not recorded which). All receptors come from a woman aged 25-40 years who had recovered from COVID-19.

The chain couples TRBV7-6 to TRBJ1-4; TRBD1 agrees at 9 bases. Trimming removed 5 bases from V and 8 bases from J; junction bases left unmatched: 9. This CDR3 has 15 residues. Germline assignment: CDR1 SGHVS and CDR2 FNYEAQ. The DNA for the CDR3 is TGTGCCAGCAGCCCTAGGACAGGGGTCCGAGAAAAACTGTTTTTT. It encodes CASSPRTGVREKLFF.

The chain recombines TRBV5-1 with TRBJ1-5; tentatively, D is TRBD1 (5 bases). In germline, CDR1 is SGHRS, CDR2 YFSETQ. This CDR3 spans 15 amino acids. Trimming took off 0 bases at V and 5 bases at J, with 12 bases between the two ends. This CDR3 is CASSLGAGIDQPQHF. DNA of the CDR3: TGCGCCAGCAGCTTGGGGGCAGGGATTGATCAGCCCCAGCATTTT.

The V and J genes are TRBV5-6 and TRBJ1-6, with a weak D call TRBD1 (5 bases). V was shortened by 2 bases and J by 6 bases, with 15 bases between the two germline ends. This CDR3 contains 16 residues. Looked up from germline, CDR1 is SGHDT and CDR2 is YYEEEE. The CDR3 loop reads CASSLGLEQANSPLHF. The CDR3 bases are TGTGCCAGCAGCTTAGGGTTGGAACAGGCTAATTCACCCCTCCACTTT. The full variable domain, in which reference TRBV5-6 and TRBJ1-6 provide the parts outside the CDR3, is DAGVTQSPTHLIKTRGQQVTLRCSPKSGHDTVSWYQQALGQGPQFIFQYYEEEERQRGNFPDRFSGHQFPNYSSELNVNALLLGDSALYLCASSLGLEQANSPLHFGNGTRLTVT.

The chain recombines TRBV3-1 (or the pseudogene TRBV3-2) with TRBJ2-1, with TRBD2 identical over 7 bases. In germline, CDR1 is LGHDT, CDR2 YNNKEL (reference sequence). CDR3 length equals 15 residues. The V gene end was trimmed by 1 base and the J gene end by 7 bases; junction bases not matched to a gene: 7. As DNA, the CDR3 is TGTGCCAGCAGCCAAGTATTAGCCGGGGGGAATGAGCAGTTCTTC. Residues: CASSQVLAGGNEQFF.

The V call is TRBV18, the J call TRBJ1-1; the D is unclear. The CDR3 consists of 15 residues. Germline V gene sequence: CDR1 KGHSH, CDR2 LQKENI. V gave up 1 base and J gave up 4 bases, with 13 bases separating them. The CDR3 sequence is CASSPLDGSGTEAFF. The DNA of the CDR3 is TGTGCCAGCTCACCACTCGACGGCAGCGGCACTGAAGCTTTCTTT. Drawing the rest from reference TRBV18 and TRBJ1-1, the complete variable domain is NAGVMQNPRHLVRRRGQEARLRCSPMKGHSHVYWYRQLPEEGLKFMVYLQKENIIDESGMPKERFSAEFPKEGPSILRIQQVVRGDSAAYFCASSPLDGSGTEAFFGQGTRLTVV.

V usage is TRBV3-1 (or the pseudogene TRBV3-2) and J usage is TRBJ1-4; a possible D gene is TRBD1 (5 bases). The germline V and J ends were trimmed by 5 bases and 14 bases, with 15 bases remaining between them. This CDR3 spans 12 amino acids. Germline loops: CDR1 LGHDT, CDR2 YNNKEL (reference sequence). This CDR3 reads CASSGRQGGLFF. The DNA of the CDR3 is TGTGCCAGCAGCGGCCGGCAGGGTGGCCTGTTTTTT.

DNA for the CDR3: TGTGCCAGCAGCCCGCTTCGACTAGCGGGCACAGATACGCAGTATTTT. It encodes CASSPLRLAGTDTQYF. The gene calls are TRBV11-2 and TRBJ2-3; 9 bases agree with TRBD2. J was trimmed by 1 base and V by 5 bases; bases with no gene match: 7. CDR3 length equals 16 residues. Germline CDR1 reads SGHAT; CDR2 reads FQNNGV.

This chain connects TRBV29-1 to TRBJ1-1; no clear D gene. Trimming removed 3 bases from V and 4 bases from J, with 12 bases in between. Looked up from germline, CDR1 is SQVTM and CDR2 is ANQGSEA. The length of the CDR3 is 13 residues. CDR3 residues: CSVEFRAGTEAFF. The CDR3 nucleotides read TGCAGCGTTGAGTTTCGAGCTGGCACTGAAGCTTTCTTT.

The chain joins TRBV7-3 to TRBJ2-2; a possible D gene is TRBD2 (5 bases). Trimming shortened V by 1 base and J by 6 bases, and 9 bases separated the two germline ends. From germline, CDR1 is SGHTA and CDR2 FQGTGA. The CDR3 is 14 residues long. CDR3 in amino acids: CASSLIPDSGELFF. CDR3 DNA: TGTGCCAGCAGCTTAATACCGGACTCCGGGGAGCTGTTTTTT.

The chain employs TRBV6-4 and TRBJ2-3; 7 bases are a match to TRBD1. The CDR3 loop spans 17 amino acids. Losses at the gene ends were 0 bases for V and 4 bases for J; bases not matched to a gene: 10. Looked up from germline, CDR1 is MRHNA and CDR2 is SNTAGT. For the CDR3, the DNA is TGTGCCAGCAGTGACTCCTTTGGGGCTAGGGGGCCAGATACGCAGTATTTT. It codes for CASSDSFGARGPDTQYF.

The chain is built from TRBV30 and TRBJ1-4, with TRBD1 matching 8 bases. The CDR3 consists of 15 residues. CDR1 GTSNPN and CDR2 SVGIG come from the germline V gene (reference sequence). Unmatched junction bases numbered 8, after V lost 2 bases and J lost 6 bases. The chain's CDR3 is CAWSLDRGGDEKLFF. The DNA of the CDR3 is TGTGCCTGGAGTCTCGACAGGGGAGGGGATGAAAAACTGTTTTTT.

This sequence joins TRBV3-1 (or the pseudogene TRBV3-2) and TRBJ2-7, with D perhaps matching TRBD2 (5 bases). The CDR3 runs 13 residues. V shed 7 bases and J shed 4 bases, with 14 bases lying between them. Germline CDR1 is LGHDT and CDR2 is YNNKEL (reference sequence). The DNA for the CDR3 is TGTGCCAGCAAACCCAGCGGAGAATACGAGCAGTACTTC. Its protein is CASKPSGEYEQYF.

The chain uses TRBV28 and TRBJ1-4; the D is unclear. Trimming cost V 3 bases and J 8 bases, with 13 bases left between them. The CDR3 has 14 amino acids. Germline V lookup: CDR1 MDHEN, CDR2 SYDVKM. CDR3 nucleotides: TGTGCCAGCAGTTTGTGGGAGGGCGTCGAAAAACTGTTTTTT. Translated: CASSLWEGVEKLFF.